Included here is one T cell receptor (beta chain) sequence, with context. Repertoires were generated with immunoSEQ multiplex PCR, while TCRdb's copy carries only in-frame clones and drops some. The table includes approximately 320,000 clones, roughly nine tenths detected once. These data are taken from a study of blood T cell repertoires in COVID-19. Overall study context: The samples span acute and convalescent COVID-19 from the United States, Italy and Spain.

The V end was cut by 3 bases, the J end by 7 bases, with 13 bases between. Germline loops: CDR1 LGHDT, CDR2 YNNKEL (reference sequence). The CDR3 loop spans 14 amino acids. Cohorts were based on clinical histories the participants reported. Among Cohort 3 donors, those recovered had two negative PCRs, clearance, or symptom resolution. The chain links TRBV3-1 (or the pseudogene TRBV3-2) to TRBJ1-5, with a tentative D call TRBD1 (5 bases). The sample taken for sequencing was PBMCs or T cells enriched from blood (not recorded which). The source is a man aged 55 to 70 who had recovered from COVID-19. CDR3 coding DNA: TGTGCCAGCAGCCAGGGACGTAGCGGGCAGCCCCAGCATTTT. Amino acids: CASSQGRSGQPQHF.